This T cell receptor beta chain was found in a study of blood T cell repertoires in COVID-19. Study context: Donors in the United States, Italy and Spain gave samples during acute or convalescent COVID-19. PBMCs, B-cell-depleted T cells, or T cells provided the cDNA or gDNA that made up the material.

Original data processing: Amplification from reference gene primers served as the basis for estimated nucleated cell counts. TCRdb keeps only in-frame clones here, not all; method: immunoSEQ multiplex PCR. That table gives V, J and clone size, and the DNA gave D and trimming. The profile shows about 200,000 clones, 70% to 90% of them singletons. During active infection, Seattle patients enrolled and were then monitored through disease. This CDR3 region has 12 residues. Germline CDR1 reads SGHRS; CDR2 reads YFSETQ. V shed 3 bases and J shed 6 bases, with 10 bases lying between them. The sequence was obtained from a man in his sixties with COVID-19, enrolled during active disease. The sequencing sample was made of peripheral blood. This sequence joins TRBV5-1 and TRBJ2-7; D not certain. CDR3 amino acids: CASSSQVSEQYF. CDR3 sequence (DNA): TGCGCCAGCAGCTCCCAGGTATCCGAGCAGTACTTC.